A single sample is the source of the 11 T cell receptor beta chains below, sequenced in a study of shared clonotypes between healthy human individuals. Assay: immunoSEQ multiplex PCR; the TCRdb copy retains only in-frame clones and omits some. This table has millions of clones, just under 95% appearing once. Naive CD8 isolation took CD45RO-negative cells positively selected for CCR7 and excluded terminally differentiated effector memory CD45RA+ cells. The sequenced sample consisted of naive CD8+ T cells sorted from blood. Every receptor here comes from a man younger than 35 in good health.

The rearrangement uses TRBV7-9 and TRBJ2-7, with 8 bases matching TRBD1. The CDR3 extends over 15 amino acids. Trimming took 0 bases from V and 6 from J; bases not matched to a gene: 7. From germline, CDR1 is SEHNR and CDR2 FQNEAQ (reference sequence). CDR3 sequence: CASSLADGDRSEQYF. As DNA, the CDR3 is TGTGCCAGCAGCTTAGCGGACGGGGACAGGAGCGAGCAGTACTTC.

This chain connects TRBV7-9 to TRBJ2-7; the D is unclear. Per germline, CDR1 SEHNR and CDR2 FQNEAQ (reference sequence). The CDR3 extends over 13 amino acids. V was trimmed by 5 bases and J by 4 bases, leaving 12 bases between them. The CDR3 region has the DNA TGTGCCAGCAGCACCGAAGAGAAGTACGAGCAGTACTTC. It yields the protein CASSTEEKYEQYF.

The rearrangement joins TRBV13 to TRBJ2-3, with D unresolved. Trimming left V 1 base short and J 4 bases short, with 15 bases between. In germline, CDR1 is PRHDT, CDR2 FYEKMQ (reference sequence). CDR3 length equals 16 residues. Here the CDR3 reads CASSLEARLGPDTQYF. The CDR3 DNA reads as TGTGCCAGCAGCTTAGAGGCCCGCCTCGGCCCAGATACGCAGTATTTT.

V is TRBV7-9 and J is TRBJ2-1, with TRBD2 as a possible D gene (6 bases). The V end was cut by 4 bases, the J end by 3 bases, with 19 bases between. The CDR3 has 17 amino acids. Germline CDR1 reads SEHNR; CDR2 reads FQNEAQ (reference sequence). The CDR3 region has the DNA TGTGCCAGCAGCTCACGGGAGAGTAACAAAGTCTACAATGAGCAGTTCTTC. It translates to CASSSRESNKVYNEQFF.

The V call is TRBV5-6, the J call TRBJ2-7, with D perhaps TRBD2 (5 bases). Trimming took off 2 bases at V and 5 bases at J, with 11 bases between the two ends. The germline gives CDR1 SGHDT, CDR2 YYEEEE. The CDR3 sequence is 13 residues long. The CDR3 loop is CASSFGVSNEQYF. The CDR3 region has the DNA TGTGCCAGCAGCTTCGGGGTCTCAAACGAGCAGTACTTC. The full variable domain, rest sourced from reference TRBV5-6 and TRBJ2-7, is DAGVTQSPTHLIKTRGQQVTLRCSPKSGHDTVSWYQQALGQGPQFIFQYYEEEERQRGNFPDRFSGHQFPNYSSELNVNALLLGDSALYLCASSFGVSNEQYFGPGTRLTVT.

The V gene is TRBV4-1, the J gene TRBJ2-5; possibly TRBD2 for D (5 bases). V lost 2 bases to trimming and J lost 5 bases, with 9 bases between them. Per germline, CDR1 MGHRA and CDR2 YSYEKL. The CDR3 runs to 13 residues. CDR3 amino acids: CASSQNRGETQYF. The CDR3 region has the DNA TGCGCCAGCAGCCAAAATCGCGGGGAGACCCAGTACTTC.

The chain has TRBV27 and TRBJ2-7; D gene ambiguous. The CDR3 has 12 residues. Deletions cut 7 bases from V and 2 bases from J, with 9 bases between. Germline CDR1 MNHEY, CDR2 SMNVEV (reference sequence). The CDR3 DNA is TGTGCCAGCACCTCAGTAACCTACGAGCAGTACTTC. Translating it yields CASTSVTYEQYF.

The chain joins TRBV11-2 to TRBJ2-7; 7 nucleotides match TRBD1. CDR3 length: 15 amino acids. CDR1 and CDR2 (germline): SGHAT, FQNNGV. Losses at the gene ends were 0 bases for V and 4 bases for J; bases not matched to a gene: 6. The CDR3 nucleotides read TGTGCCAGCAGCTTAGATATGGGGACAGCGTACGAGCAGTACTTC. Translating it yields CASSLDMGTAYEQYF.

J is TRBJ1-5 and V is TRBV30; 7 nucleotides agree with TRBD1. The V and J ends lost 1 base and 5 bases, in that order; junction bases with no gene match: 8. The CDR3 consists of 15 residues. The germline V gene encodes CDR1 GTSNPN and CDR2 SVGIG (reference sequence). The CDR3 spells CAWSGSGQGDQPQHF. The CDR3 DNA reads TGTGCCTGGAGTGGTTCAGGGCAGGGGGATCAGCCCCAGCATTTT.

This rearrangement joins TRBV6-6 to TRBJ1-5, with D possibly TRBD1 on 5 matching bases. CDR3 length equals 16 residues. Germline CDR1 reads MNHNY; CDR2 reads SVGAGI (reference sequence). Trimming took off 2 bases at V and 2 bases at J, with 13 bases between the two ends. CDR3 sequence reads: CASSYGGMRGNQPQHF. The DNA of the CDR3 is TGTGCCAGCAGTTACGGGGGGATGAGGGGCAATCAGCCCCAGCATTTT.

The chain has TRBV11-1 and TRBJ1-1; D unclear. The germline V gene has CDR1 SGHAT and CDR2 FQDESV (reference sequence). Trimming cost V 1 base and J 4 bases, with 7 bases left between them. The CDR3 loop spans 13 amino acids. CDR3 DNA sequence: TGTGCCAGCAGCTTAGGAGGGCCCACTGAAGCTTTCTTT. Encoded protein: CASSLGGPTEAFF. Drawing the rest from reference TRBV11-1 and TRBJ1-1, the complete variable domain is EAEVAQSPRYKITEKSQAVAFWCDPISGHATLYWYRQILGQGPELLVQFQDESVVDDSQLPKDRFSAERLKGVDSTLKIQPAELGDSAMYLCASSLGGPTEAFFGQGTRLTVV.